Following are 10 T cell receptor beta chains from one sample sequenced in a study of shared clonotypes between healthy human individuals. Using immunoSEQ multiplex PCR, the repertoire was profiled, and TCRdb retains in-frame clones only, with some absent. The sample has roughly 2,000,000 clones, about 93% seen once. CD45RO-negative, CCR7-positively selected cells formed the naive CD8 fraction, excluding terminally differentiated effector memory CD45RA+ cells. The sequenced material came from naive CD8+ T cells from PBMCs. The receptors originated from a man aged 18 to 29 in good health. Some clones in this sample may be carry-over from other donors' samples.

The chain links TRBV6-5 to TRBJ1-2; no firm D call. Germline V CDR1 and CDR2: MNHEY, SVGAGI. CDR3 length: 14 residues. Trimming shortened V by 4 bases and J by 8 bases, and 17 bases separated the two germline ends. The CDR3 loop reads CASSSGSWEAGYTF. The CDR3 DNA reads TGTGCCAGCAGTTCGGGAAGTTGGGAAGCGGGCTACACCTTC.

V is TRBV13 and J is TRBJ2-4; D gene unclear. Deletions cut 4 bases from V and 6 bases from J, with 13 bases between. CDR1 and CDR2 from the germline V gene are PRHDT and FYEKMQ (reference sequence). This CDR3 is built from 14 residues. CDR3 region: CASSSRMKVNIQYF. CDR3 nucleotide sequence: TGTGCCAGCAGCTCCCGAATGAAGGTAAACATTCAGTACTTC.

CDR3 in DNA: TGTGCCAGCATCACTAAACCGGGGGCAGCGGGCGTCACAGATACGCAGTATTTT. It encodes CASITKPGAAGVTDTQYF. The chain combines TRBV2 with TRBJ2-3; D is tentatively TRBD1 or TRBD2 (6 bases each). Trimming left V 7 bases short and J 2 bases short, with 25 bases between. This CDR3 contains 18 residues. The germline gives CDR1 SNHLY, CDR2 FYNNEI.

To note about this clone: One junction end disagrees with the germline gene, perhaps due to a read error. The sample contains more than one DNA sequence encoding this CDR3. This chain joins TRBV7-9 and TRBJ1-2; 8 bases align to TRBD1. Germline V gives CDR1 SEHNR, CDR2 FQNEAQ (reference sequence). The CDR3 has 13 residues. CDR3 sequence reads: CASSLGQGYGYTF. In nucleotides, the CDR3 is TGTGCCAGCAGTTTAGGACAGGGCTATGGCTACACCTTC. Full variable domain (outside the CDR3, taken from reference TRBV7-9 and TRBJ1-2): DTGVSQNPRHKITKRGQNVTFRCDPISEHNRLYWYRQTLGQGPEFLTYFQNEAQLEKSRLLSDRFSAERPKGSFSTLEIQRTEQGDSAMYLCASSLGQGYGYTFGSGTRLTVV.

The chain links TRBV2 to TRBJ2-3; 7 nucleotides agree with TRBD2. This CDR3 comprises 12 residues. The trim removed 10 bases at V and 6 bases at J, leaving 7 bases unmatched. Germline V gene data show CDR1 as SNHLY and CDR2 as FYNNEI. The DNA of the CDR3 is TGTGCCAACATAAGGGAGGGGGATACGCAGTATTTT. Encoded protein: CANIREGDTQYF.

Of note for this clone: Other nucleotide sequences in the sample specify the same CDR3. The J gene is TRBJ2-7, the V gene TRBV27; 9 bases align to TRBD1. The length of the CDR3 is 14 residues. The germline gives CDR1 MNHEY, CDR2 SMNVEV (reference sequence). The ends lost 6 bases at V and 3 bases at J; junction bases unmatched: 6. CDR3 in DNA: TGTGCCAGCAGCTTGGGACAGGGCTACTACGAGCAGTACTTC. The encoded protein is CASSLGQGYYEQYF.

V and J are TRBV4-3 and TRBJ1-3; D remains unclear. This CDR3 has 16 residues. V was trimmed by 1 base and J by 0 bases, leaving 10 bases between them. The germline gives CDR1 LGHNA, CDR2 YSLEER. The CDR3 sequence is CASSQAATSSGNTIYF. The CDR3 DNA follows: TGCGCCAGCAGCCAAGCGGCCACCTCCTCTGGAAACACCATATATTTT.

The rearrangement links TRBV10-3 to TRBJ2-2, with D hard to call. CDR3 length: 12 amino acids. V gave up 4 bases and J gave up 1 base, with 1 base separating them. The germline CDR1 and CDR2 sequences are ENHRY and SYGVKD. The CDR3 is CAISGNTGELFF. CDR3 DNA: TGTGCCATCAGTGGGAACACCGGGGAGCTGTTTTTT.

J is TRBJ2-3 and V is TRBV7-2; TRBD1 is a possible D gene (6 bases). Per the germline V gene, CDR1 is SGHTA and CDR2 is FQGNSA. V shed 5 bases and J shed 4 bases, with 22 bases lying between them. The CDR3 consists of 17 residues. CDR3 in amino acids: CASSRSTGFLIADTQYF. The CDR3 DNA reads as TGTGCCAGCAGCCGATCCACAGGGTTTTTAATAGCAGATACGCAGTATTTT.

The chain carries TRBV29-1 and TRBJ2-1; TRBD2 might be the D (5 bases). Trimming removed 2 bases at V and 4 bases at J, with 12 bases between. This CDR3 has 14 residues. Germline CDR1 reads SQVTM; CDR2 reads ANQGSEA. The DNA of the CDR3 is TGCAGCGTTGAAACCGGGAAAGTATACAATGAGCAGTTCTTC. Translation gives CSVETGKVYNEQFF.